This paragraph reports one T cell receptor beta chain. This specimen belongs to a study of blood T cell repertoires in COVID-19. Per the authors' pipeline: From reference gene primer amplification, estimates of nucleated cell counts were derived. This table comes from immunoSEQ multiplex PCR, and its TCRdb copy is limited to in-frame clones, with some not included. The V and J calls and clone size come from that table; D and trimming were worked out from the DNA. The table shows approximately 250,000 clones, with around 89% occurring only once. The source of this sequence is a woman aged 40 to 50 with acute COVID-19. Sequences were obtained from PBMCs or T cells enriched from blood (not recorded which).

CDR3 amino acids: CASSLNLEVNYGYTF. CDR3 in DNA: TGTGCCAGCAGCTTAAATCTAGAGGTTAACTATGGCTACACCTTC. The chain employs TRBV7-9 and TRBJ1-2; no clear D. This CDR3 is 15 amino acids long. From germline, CDR1 is SEHNR and CDR2 FQNEAQ (reference sequence). V lost 2 bases and J 1 base, leaving 11 bases between the germline ends. Using reference TRBV7-9 and TRBJ1-2 for the parts outside the CDR3, the full variable domain is DTGVSQNPRHKITKRGQNVTFRCDPISEHNRLYWYRQTLGQGPEFLTYFQNEAQLEKSRLLSDRFSAERPKGSFSTLEIQRTEQGDSAMYLCASSLNLEVNYGYTFGSGTRLTVV.